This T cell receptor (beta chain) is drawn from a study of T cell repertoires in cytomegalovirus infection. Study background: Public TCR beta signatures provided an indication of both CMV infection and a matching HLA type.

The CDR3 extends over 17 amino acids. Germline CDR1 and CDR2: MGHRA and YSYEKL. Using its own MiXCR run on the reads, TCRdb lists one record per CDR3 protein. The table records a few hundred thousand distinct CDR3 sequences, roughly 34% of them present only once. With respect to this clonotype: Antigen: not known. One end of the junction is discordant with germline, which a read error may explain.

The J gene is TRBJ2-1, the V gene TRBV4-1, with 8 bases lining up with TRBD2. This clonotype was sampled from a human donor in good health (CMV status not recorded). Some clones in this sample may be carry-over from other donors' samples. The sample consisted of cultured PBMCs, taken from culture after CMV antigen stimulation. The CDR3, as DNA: TGTGCCAGCAGCCAAGAAACCGGGACTAGCTCCTACAATGAGCAGTTCTTC. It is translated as CASSQETGTSSYNEQFF.